This TCR beta chain was observed in a study of OX40 agonist ivuxolimab in advanced cancers. Study overall: A male proportion of about 84% was recorded, with mean age around 64 years and range about 23 to 90.

A word on this clone: What it recognizes is unknown.

Points from the study as a whole: Among T cells, CD8+ cells averaged more expanded clones than CD4+ cells.

The germline V gene encodes CDR1 WSHSY and CDR2 SAAADI. V was trimmed by 0 bases and J by 7 bases, leaving 13 bases between them. The CDR3 sequence is 14 residues long. Samples of blood were obtained at baseline, on cycle 4 day 1, and on cycle 7 day 1. TCRdb's copy holds only in-frame clones and misses some; the assay was immunoSEQ multiplex PCR. The table lists 70,000 to 95,000 clones, 85% to 90% of them singletons, with 2.5% to 3% in the top ten. The clonotype originates from an adult with an advanced solid tumor such as melanoma, head and neck, liver or kidney cancer. The gene calls are TRBV10-2 and TRBJ2-7, with D possibly called TRBD1 or TRBD2 (5 bases each). The source was CD4+ or CD8+ T cells sorted from blood, collected in a trial of the OX40 agonist ivuxolimab. DNA of the CDR3: TGCGCCAGCAGTGAGTCGGGACGGGATCGGGAGCAGTACTTC. Encoded protein: CASSESGRDREQYF.